The 14 T cell receptor beta chains below were found in one sample sequenced in a study of blood T cell repertoires in COVID-19 (dated by TCRdb to between 2020 and 2021). Libraries were constructed by the immunoSEQ multiplex PCR assay. Drawn from immuneACCESS, this table holds only the in-frame rearrangements with V and J called that TCRdb kept. Clones are partly lost; checked studies trace under half to an unresolved V gene and leave the rest unexplained. The sample has 150,000 to 200,000 clones on record, roughly 87% of them singletons. Of the sample, around 1.4% is held by the ten largest clones. The sequenced material came from peripheral blood. The receptors come from a woman between 45 and 65 years old with acute or convalescent COVID-19.

The chain couples TRBV3-1 (or the pseudogene TRBV3-2) to TRBJ1-5; 7 bases are a match to TRBD1. This CDR3 has 14 amino acids. Germline assignment: CDR1 LGHDT and CDR2 YNNKEL (reference sequence). Trimming cost V 4 bases and J 3 bases; bases outside gene matches: 3. This CDR3 is CASSPDRDNQPQHF. Here the CDR3 DNA reads TGTGCCAGCAGCCCCGACAGGGACAATCAGCCCCAGCATTTT.

The V gene is TRBV6-5, the J gene TRBJ1-5, with TRBD1 matching over 7 bases. In germline, CDR1 is MNHEY, CDR2 SVGAGI. V lost 7 bases, J lost 0 bases, and 0 bases stayed unmatched. The CDR3 length is 13 residues. CDR3 in DNA: TGTGCCAGCAAGGGGGCTAGCAATCAGCCCCAGCATTTT. It specifies CASKGASNQPQHF.

In DNA, the CDR3 is TGTGCCAGCAGCTCCTCCGGGACAGGGGGCCCTGGCTACACCTTC. Protein product: CASSSSGTGGPGYTF. The chain couples TRBV5-4 to TRBJ1-2; 12 bases are shared with TRBD1. V was pared by 3 bases and J by 7 bases, with 7 bases of the junction left unmatched. The CDR3 runs 15 residues. Per the germline V gene, CDR1 is SGHNT and CDR2 is YYREEE (reference sequence).

The gene calls are TRBV7-9 and TRBJ2-1, with a tentative D call TRBD2 (5 bases). The germline V and J ends were trimmed by 2 bases and 0 bases, with 20 bases remaining between them. Looked up from germline, CDR1 is SEHNR and CDR2 is FQNEAQ (reference sequence). The CDR3 consists of 19 residues. The DNA for the CDR3 is TGTGCCAGCAGCTTATGGCTAGCCAGGTCGCCCAGCTCCTACAATGAGCAGTTCTTC. This encodes CASSLWLARSPSSYNEQFF.

This chain uses TRBV6-5 with TRBJ1-1, with a possible D match to TRBD1 (6 bases). The CDR3 has 13 amino acids. The germline V gene encodes CDR1 MNHEY and CDR2 SVGAGI. Trimming shortened V by 4 bases and J by 10 bases, and 16 bases separated the two germline ends. CDR3 nucleotides: TGTGCCAGCAGTTCCGCAGGGGCGATGGGAGCTTTCTTT. Translation gives CASSSAGAMGAFF.

This chain joins TRBV7-2 and TRBJ1-2; D perhaps matches TRBD1 (5 bases). Between the trimmed V and J ends, which lost 5 bases and 4 bases, there was a span of 14 bases. The germline CDR1 and CDR2 sequences are SGHTA and FQGNSA. This CDR3 is 14 amino acids long. The CDR3 loop reads CASSPQGRSYGYTF. CDR3 DNA: TGTGCCAGCAGCCCCCAGGGCAGAAGCTATGGCTACACCTTC.

This chain connects TRBV4-1 to TRBJ2-7; 11 nucleotides align to TRBD1. CDR1 MGHRA and CDR2 YSYEKL come from the germline V gene. The CDR3 is made up of 15 amino acids. V trimming: 3 bases; J trimming: 2 bases; junction bases outside the gene matches: 3. The CDR3 nucleotides are TGCGCCAGCAGCCACCCGGGACAGGGGGCCTACGAGCAGTACTTC. As protein: CASSHPGQGAYEQYF.

This CDR3 is CASSGTGGNEQFF. CDR3 DNA sequence: TGTGCCAGCAGTGGTACAGGGGGGAATGAGCAGTTCTTC. The rearrangement uses TRBV25-1 and TRBJ2-1, with 8 bases identical to TRBD1. V was pared by 4 bases and J by 7 bases, with 3 bases of the junction left unmatched. The germline gives CDR1 MGHDK, CDR2 SYGVNS. This CDR3 comprises 13 residues.

This sequence joins TRBV7-2 and TRBJ1-3; D is possibly TRBD1 (5 bases). Deletions cut 7 bases from V and 4 bases from J, with 11 bases between. Germline CDR1 is SGHTA and CDR2 is FQGNSA. The length of the CDR3 is 13 residues. DNA of the CDR3: TGTGCCAGCACGCAGGGTTACGGAAACACCATATATTTT. It encodes CASTQGYGNTIYF.

The count of this clone is one. V gene TRBV6-6 combines with J gene TRBJ2-1; D might be TRBD1 (6 bases). Germline CDR1 reads MNHNY; CDR2 reads SVGAGI (reference sequence). Trimming cost V 5 bases and J 1 base, with 18 bases left between them. The CDR3 is 17 amino acids. CDR3 sequence (DNA): TGTGCCAGCAGTCTCCGCGGAGAGGGGGATTCCTACAATGAGCAGTTCTTC. This codes for CASSLRGEGDSYNEQFF.

This clone was seen once. The chain combines TRBV5-1 with TRBJ1-1; D is perhaps TRBD1 (5 bases). CDR1 is SGHRS, CDR2 YFSETQ, per germline. The CDR3 is 17 amino acids. Trimming pared 0 bases from V and 0 bases from J, leaving 15 bases between. The CDR3: CASSLGAGLGMNTEAFF. The CDR3 coding sequence is TGCGCCAGCAGCTTGGGTGCGGGGCTGGGAATGAACACTGAAGCTTTCTTT. Based on the CDR3 plus reference TRBV5-1 and TRBJ1-1, the full variable domain is KAGVTQTPRYLIKTRGQQVTLSCSPISGHRSVSWYQQTPGQGLQFLFEYFSETQRNKGNFPGRFSGRQFSNSRSEMNVSTLELGDSALYLCASSLGAGLGMNTEAFFGQGTRLTVV.

The chain recombines TRBV7-9 with TRBJ2-2, with 7 positions matching TRBD1. Trimming at V came to 2 bases and at J to 1 base, leaving 1 base not matched to a gene. Germline lookup yields CDR1 SEHNR and CDR2 FQNEAQ (reference sequence). The CDR3 loop spans 15 amino acids. The CDR3, as DNA: TGTGCCAGCAGCTTACGGGACAGGAACACCGGGGAGCTGTTTTTT. Amino acid sequence: CASSLRDRNTGELFF.

This clone was detected once. This sequence joins TRBV7-2 and TRBJ2-3, with a tentative D call TRBD2 (6 bases). Per the germline V gene, CDR1 is SGHTA and CDR2 is FQGNSA. Trimming cost V 2 bases and J 2 bases, with 23 bases left between them. This CDR3 has 19 residues. The CDR3 nucleotides read TGTGCCAGCAGCTTACGACGCGGGACCTTCACGAGGGCCACAGATACGCAGTATTTT. As protein: CASSLRRGTFTRATDTQYF. Based on the CDR3 plus reference TRBV7-2 and TRBJ2-3, the full variable domain is GAGVSQSPSNKVTEKGKDVELRCDPISGHTALYWYRQSLGQGLEFLIYFQGNSAPDKSGLPSDRFSAERTGGSVSTLTIQRTQQEDSAVYLCASSLRRGTFTRATDTQYFGPGTRLTVL.

This clone was detected a few times. The chain couples TRBV6-6 to TRBJ1-1, with TRBD1 matching 8 bases. The CDR3 consists of 15 residues. V lost 4 bases and J lost 1; bases outside the gene matches: 5. CDR1 and CDR2 (germline): MNHNY, SVGAGI (reference sequence). The CDR3 DNA reads as TGTGCCAGCAGTTCCGCCGGGACAGGGAACACTGAAGCTTTCTTT. Protein: CASSSAGTGNTEAFF.